This T cell receptor beta chain was profiled in a study of CD8 T cells in Susac syndrome. The authors carried out high-throughput sequencing of TCR beta. They applied it to CD8+ and CD4+ T cells obtained from blood. cDNA came from about 0.5 to 1 ug RNA primed by random hexamers. A multiplex approach, immunoSEQ multiplex PCR, amplified TCR beta CDR3 across 54 Vbeta and 13 Jbeta. In TCRdb, the immunoSEQ multiplex PCR reads were re-called with MiXCR into one record per CDR3 protein. The sample holds under 80,000 distinct CDR3 sequences; more than 85% are singletons and the top ten take around 0.48%. J was trimmed by 6 bases and V by 0 bases; bases with no gene match: 4. Germline CDR1 MNHEY, CDR2 SVGEGT. CDR3 length: 14 residues.

The sample was CD4+ T cells from PBMCs. The chain carries TRBV6-2 or TRBV6-3 and TRBJ2-5; TRBD1 aligns across 7 bases. The receptor's source is a human donor with Susac syndrome. In DNA, the CDR3 is TGTGCCAGCAGTTACTCGAATAGGGGGCAGACCCAGTACTTC. The encoded protein is CASSYSNRGQTQYF.